These 27 T cell receptor beta chains were sequenced from one sample in a study of CD8 T cells in ankylosing spondylitis. TCRdb re-called the 5' RACE reads with MiXCR, one entry per CDR3 protein. The data contain nearly 350,000 distinct CDR3 sequences, around 15% of them seen just once; the ten biggest clones take up around 1%. Sequencing was performed on blood, either unsorted or a sorted T cell fraction (not recorded which). The receptors come from a male donor with ankylosing spondylitis or in good health (not recorded which).

The V gene is TRBV20-1, the J gene TRBJ2-6; D remains unclear. CDR3 length equals 18 residues. V dropped 5 bases and J dropped 1 base, with 21 bases sitting between them. CDR1 DFQATT and CDR2 SNEGSKA come from the germline V gene (reference sequence). The CDR3 DNA is TGCAGTGCTCCCGATCCGGCGACACCCGCTTCTGGGGCCAACGTCCTGACTTTC. It translates to CSAPDPATPASGANVLTF.

This chain links TRBV7-2 with TRBJ2-1; 7 bases are shared with TRBD1. CDR3 length: 15 residues. The V and J ends lost 5 bases and 9 bases, in that order; junction bases with no gene match: 13. Germline CDR1 is SGHTA and CDR2 is FQGNSA. The CDR3 region has the DNA TGTGCCAGCAGCCCGAAAGGGACAGCTACAGGTGAGCAGTTCTTC. It specifies CASSPKGTATGEQFF.

This clonotype came up a few times. The rearrangement links TRBV5-1 to TRBJ1-4; TRBD1 is a possible D gene (6 bases). Germline V gives CDR1 SGHRS, CDR2 YFSETQ. The CDR3 runs 15 residues. Between the trimmed V and J ends, which lost 0 bases and 3 bases, there was a span of 9 bases. The CDR3 sequence: CASSLDRAANEKLFF. CDR3 nucleotides: TGCGCCAGCAGCTTGGACAGGGCGGCTAATGAAAAACTGTTTTTT.

This clonotype was recorded a few times. The rearrangement uses TRBV12-3 or TRBV12-4 and TRBJ1-5; weak D call: TRBD1 (6 bases). This CDR3 contains 13 residues. The V and J ends lost 6 bases and 5 bases respectively, with 11 bases between them. CDR3 DNA sequence: TGTGCCAGCAGCACGGACAGTTATCAGCCCCAGCATTTT. Translated: CASSTDSYQPQHF.

The DNA of the CDR3 is TGCAGCGTTGTAGCTAGCTCCTACAATGAGCAGTTCTTC. As protein: CSVVASSYNEQFF. The chain joins TRBV29-1 to TRBJ2-1; unclear D gene. Trimming removed 4 bases from V and 0 bases from J, with 7 bases in between. In germline, CDR1 is SQVTM, CDR2 ANQGSEA. The CDR3 length is 13 residues.

This clonotype was seen a few times. The chain combines TRBV20-1 with TRBJ2-3, with D maybe TRBD1 (6 bases). Germline V gene lookup returns CDR1 DFQATT and CDR2 SNEGSKA (reference sequence). The CDR3 loop spans 15 amino acids. V was clipped by 6 bases and J by 3 bases, with 19 bases between them. CDR3 in DNA: TGCAGTGCCCAAGTAGAGACAGGCTCTACAGATACGCAGTATTTT. Its protein product is CSAQVETGSTDTQYF.

There are a few counts of this clonotype. The chain is built from TRBV2 and TRBJ1-2; no clear D gene. The V end was cut by 4 bases, the J end by 0 bases, with 6 bases between. The CDR3 runs 13 residues. CDR1 and CDR2 from the germline V gene are SNHLY and FYNNEI. CDR3 protein: CASSVAANYGYTF. DNA of the CDR3: TGTGCCAGCAGTGTGGCGGCTAACTATGGCTACACCTTC. Full variable domain (outside the CDR3, taken from reference TRBV2 and TRBJ1-2): EPEVTQTPSHQVTQMGQEVILRCVPISNHLYFYWYRQILGQKVEFLVSFYNNEISEKSEIFDDQFSVERPDGSNFTLKIRSTKLEDSAMYFCASSVAANYGYTFGSGTRLTVV.

This clonotype was counted only a few times. The chain is built from TRBV25-1 and TRBJ1-4, with D possibly TRBD1 on 5 matching bases. The CDR3 covers 15 residues. The germline gives CDR1 MGHDK, CDR2 SYGVNS. The V and J ends lost 5 bases and 2 bases respectively, with 12 bases between them. The CDR3 sequence: CASSRSRGTNEKLFF. DNA of the CDR3: TGTGCCAGCAGTCGCTCTCGGGGGACTAATGAAAAACTGTTTTTT.

The chain employs TRBV5-1 and TRBJ2-2; D possibly matches TRBD1 or TRBD2 (5 bases each). The V end lost 5 bases, the J end lost 1 base, and 12 bases lay between the germline ends. Germline lookup yields CDR1 SGHRS and CDR2 YFSETQ. The CDR3 length is 15 residues. This CDR3 is CASRPVGVNTGELFF. The DNA for the CDR3 is TGCGCCAGCAGGCCGGTGGGGGTGAACACCGGGGAGCTGTTTTTT.

The CDR3 DNA reads TGTGCCAGCAAGGGAGGGGCCTACAATGAGCAGTTCTTC. This encodes CASKGGAYNEQFF. The chain combines TRBV2 with TRBJ2-1; 7 bases fit TRBD2. CDR3 length: 13 amino acids. CDR1 is SNHLY and CDR2 is FYNNEI in the germline V gene. The junction had 2 bases not matched to a gene; V was cut back by 7 bases and J by 2 bases. Complete variable domain (other parts from reference TRBV2 and TRBJ2-1): EPEVTQTPSHQVTQMGQEVILRCVPISNHLYFYWYRQILGQKVEFLVSFYNNEISEKSEIFDDQFSVERPDGSNFTLKIRSTKLEDSAMYFCASKGGAYNEQFFGPGTRLTVL.

J is TRBJ2-5 and V is TRBV29-1; D uncertain. CDR1 SQVTM and CDR2 ANQGSEA come from the germline V gene. The CDR3 sequence is 13 residues long. V was clipped by 6 bases and J by 3 bases, with 14 bases between them. The CDR3 protein is CSVSKHSEETQYF. CDR3 bases: TGCAGCGTCTCCAAACACTCCGAAGAGACCCAGTACTTC.

With respect to this clonotype: Since a much larger clone is just one base distant, this may be a read error. This rearrangement joins TRBV5-1 to TRBJ2-2; maybe TRBD1 (5 bases). CDR1 and CDR2 from the germline V gene are SGHRS and YFSETQ. The CDR3 contains 14 residues. V lost 3 bases and J lost 1, with 7 bases in between. This CDR3 reads CASSSRENTGELFF. In DNA, the CDR3 is TGCGCCAGCAGCTCCAGGGAGAACACCGGGGAGCTGTTTTTT.

This chain links TRBV3-1 with TRBJ2-1; TRBD2 is a possible D gene (6 bases). Germline CDR1 is LGHDT and CDR2 is YNNKEL (reference sequence). The CDR3 is 12 amino acids. The V gene lost 1 base and the J gene lost 10 bases, with 8 bases spanning the gap. As DNA, the CDR3 is TGTGCCAGCAGCCAAGGACTAGGAGAGCAGTTCTTC. Translation gives CASSQGLGEQFF.

The V call is TRBV30, the J call TRBJ1-2; 9 positions agree with TRBD1. V was clipped by 8 bases and J by 0 bases; unmatched bases: 1. Per germline, CDR1 GTSNPN and CDR2 SVGIG (reference sequence). This CDR3 region has 12 residues. The CDR3 DNA is TGTGCCCGGACAGGGGCTAACTATGGCTACACCTTC. This encodes CARTGANYGYTF.

This clonotype has more than one count but fewer than ten. The chain joins TRBV4-1 to TRBJ2-5, with 10 nucleotides matching TRBD2. The CDR3 is made up of 19 amino acids. J was trimmed by 6 bases and V by 4 bases; bases with no gene match: 20. Germline loops: CDR1 MGHRA, CDR2 YSYEKL. CDR3 in amino acids: CASSRSIGLADFVGKTQYF. As DNA, the CDR3 is TGCGCCAGCAGCCGATCAATTGGACTAGCGGATTTTGTAGGAAAGACCCAGTACTTC.

This clonotype was seen only a few times. The V call is TRBV7-2, the J call TRBJ2-3, with TRBD2 matching 9 bases. V was clipped by 4 bases and J by 0 bases; unmatched bases: 5. Germline CDR1 SGHTA, CDR2 FQGNSA. This CDR3 has 16 residues. In DNA form, the CDR3 reads TGTGCCAGCAGCTGGGCGGGGGGGCTCAGCACAGATACGCAGTATTTT. Translation: CASSWAGGLSTDTQYF.

This clonotype was counted between two and nine times. The chain is built from TRBV10-3 and TRBJ2-7; D unresolved. CDR3 length: 15 residues. V was cut by 5 bases and J by 2 bases, with 16 bases left in between. The germline CDR1 and CDR2 sequences are ENHRY and SYGVKD. CDR3 in amino acids: CAISPELGGTYEQYF. In DNA, the CDR3 is TGTGCCATCAGTCCTGAGCTAGGTGGGACCTACGAGCAGTACTTC.

This chain uses TRBV12-3 or TRBV12-4 with TRBJ2-4; weak D call: TRBD1 (5 bases). V shed 4 bases and J shed 8 bases, with 18 bases lying between them. The CDR3 is 15 amino acids. The CDR3 here is CASSSSGMFADIQYF. The CDR3 DNA is TGTGCCAGCAGTTCCTCAGGGATGTTTGCGGACATTCAGTACTTC.

V usage is TRBV7-2 and J usage is TRBJ1-5; the D gene is possibly TRBD1 (5 bases). The CDR3 consists of 15 residues. V was clipped by 6 bases and J by 0 bases, with 12 bases between them. In germline, CDR1 is SGHTA, CDR2 FQGNSA. CDR3 in amino acids: CASSLGENSNQPQHF. CDR3 DNA sequence: TGTGCCAGCAGTCTGGGGGAAAATAGCAATCAGCCCCAGCATTTT.

This clonotype was found a few times. The rearrangement joins TRBV4-1 to TRBJ2-5; TRBD2 agrees at 13 bases. Trimming took 1 base from V and 4 from J; bases not matched to a gene: 9. Germline V gene sequence: CDR1 MGHRA, CDR2 YSYEKL. The CDR3 totals 18 residues. The CDR3 nucleotides read TGCGCCAGCAGCCAAGGCCTACTAGCGGGAGGGCCGAGAGAGACCCAGTACTTC. It encodes CASSQGLLAGGPRETQYF.

This clonotype has just a few counts. The chain's CDR3 is CASRPKPQKPMRERETQYF. The CDR3 DNA reads TGTGCCAGCAGGCCCAAACCCCAAAAGCCCATGCGGGAGAGAGAGACCCAGTACTTC. The V gene is TRBV5-6, the J gene TRBJ2-5; 7 bases agree with TRBD2. The germline CDR1 and CDR2 sequences are SGHDT and YYEEEE. V dropped 5 bases and J dropped 4; count of bases not matched to a gene: 23. This CDR3 region has 19 residues.

This clonotype was seen a few times. The J gene is TRBJ2-5, the V gene TRBV4-2; D unclear. This CDR3 contains 14 residues. CDR1 and CDR2 (germline): LGHNA, YNFKEQ. V was shortened by 0 bases and J by 4 bases, with 9 bases between the two germline ends. The CDR3 region has the DNA TGTGCCAGCAGCCAAGAAAAACTTACAGAGACCCAGTACTTC. Translation: CASSQEKLTETQYF.

The chain carries TRBV10-2 and TRBJ2-5, with D maybe TRBD2 (6 bases). Trimming stripped 7 bases from V and 5 bases from J, with 20 bases between. This CDR3 spans 15 amino acids. Germline CDR1 is WSHSY and CDR2 is SAAADI. CDR3 region: CASMSGSTFQETQYF. CDR3 in DNA: TGCGCCAGCATGTCCGGGAGTACTTTTCAGGAGACCCAGTACTTC.

This clonotype was recorded at least ten times. At one end the junction does not follow the germline gene, possibly because of a read error. This chain connects TRBV5-1 to TRBJ1-1; tentatively, D is TRBD1 (5 bases). CDR1 is SGHRS, CDR2 YFSETQ, per germline. This CDR3 region has 14 residues. In DNA, the CDR3 is TGTGCCAGCAGTTTGGGGGGGGGAGGCACTGAAGCTTTCTTT. It is translated as CASSLGGGGTEAFF.

The rearrangement links TRBV10-3 to TRBJ2-7; D is unresolved. V dropped 6 bases and J dropped 4 bases, with 13 bases sitting between them. There are 13 residues in the CDR3. The germline V gene encodes CDR1 ENHRY and CDR2 SYGVKD. CDR3 region: CAIRGTQTYEQYF. The DNA for the CDR3 is TGTGCCATCAGGGGCACCCAGACATACGAGCAGTACTTC.

There are a few counts of this clonotype. The chain combines TRBV28 with TRBJ2-7; the D gene is possibly TRBD2 (6 bases). CDR1 is MDHEN and CDR2 is SYDVKM in the germline V gene. The CDR3 sequence is 18 residues long. Between the trimmed V and J ends, which lost 1 base and 4 bases, there was a span of 23 bases. CDR3 region: CASSLSTGLPPRWYEQYF. As DNA, the CDR3 is TGTGCCAGCAGTTTATCTACGGGACTCCCACCGCGGTGGTACGAGCAGTACTTC.

This clonotype has ten or more counts. J is TRBJ2-1 and V is TRBV27, with TRBD1 as a possible D gene (5 bases). The CDR3 length is 11 residues. The V end lost 6 bases, the J end lost 13 bases, and 13 bases lay between the germline ends. In germline, CDR1 is MNHEY, CDR2 SMNVEV (reference sequence). The CDR3 region is CASSFKGAQFF. CDR3 nucleotides: TGTGCCAGCAGCTTTAAAGGGGCCCAGTTCTTC.